This is a list of T cell receptor beta chains from one sample in a study of T cells in Graves' hyperthyroidism and ophthalmopathy. TCRdb ran MiXCR on the multiplex PCR reads and lists one entry per CDR3 protein. The sample consists of 700,000 or so distinct CDR3 sequences, about a sixth of them appearing once. The sample was blood. These receptors originate from a young man with Graves' hyperthyroidism. CDR3s include the opening cysteine and the closing phenylalanine or tryptophan. D genes are given only for firm matches. Only part of the rows carry a size: once, few, many, or a class if the clone is expanded.

J gene,clone size,V gene,D gene,CDR3 DNA,CDR3 protein
TRBJ1-2,few,TRBV20-1,NA,TGCAGTGCTGTGGGCTCGCAAGGGGGCTACACCTTC,CSAVGSQGGYTF
TRBJ2-4,few,TRBV4-1,NA,TGCGCCAGCAGAGCCATTTCGGGAGTCCGGGGAAACATTCAGTACTTC,CASRAISGVRGNIQYF
TRBJ1-1,many,TRBV28,NA,TGTGCCAGCAGGGGCGGGACGGTGAACACTGAAGCTTTCTTT,CASRGGTVNTEAFF
TRBJ1-5,NA,TRBV12-3/TRBV12-4,NA,TGTGCCAGCAGTTTAGGGAGGGGTGGGAGCAATCAGCCCCAGCATTTT,CASSLGRGGSNQPQHF
TRBJ2-7,many,TRBV20-1,TRBD2,TGCAGTGCTAGAGCGTTGGCCGGGAGGTCTACCTACGAGCAGTACTTC,CSARALAGRSTYEQYF
TRBJ2-1,few,TRBV25-1,NA,TGTGCCAGCAGTGGGAGTAGGCTAGTTCCTGAGCAGTTCTTC,CASSGSRLVPEQFF
TRBJ2-1,NA,TRBV29-1,TRBD1,TGCAGCGTTGAAGGGTTTGACAGGGTACAGGGTGAGCAGTTCTTC,CSVEGFDRVQGEQFF
TRBJ2-7,many,TRBV7-9,NA,TGTGCCAGCAGCTTCCGACTAGGCCACGAGCAGTACTTC,CASSFRLGHEQYF
TRBJ1-2,NA,TRBV4-3,NA,TGCGCCAGCAGCCAAGATCGGGCATATTCTAACTATGGCTACACCTTC,CASSQDRAYSNYGYTF
TRBJ1-5,many,TRBV28,NA,TGTGCCAGCAGTTTTGCCCCGGCGACACTAAAACTACACAATCAGCCCCAGCATTTT,CASSFAPATLKLHNQPQHF
TRBJ2-7,few,TRBV27,NA,TGTGCCAGCAGCCAGACGGGGTTTGCGACCGAGCAGTACTTC,CASSQTGFATEQYF
TRBJ2-3,many,TRBV7-2,NA,TGTGCCAGCAGCTCCGGACTCCCCACAGATACGCAGTATTTT,CASSSGLPTDTQYF
TRBJ2-3,many,TRBV27,NA,TGTGCCAGCAGTCGGGGAGGTGACACAGATACGCAGTATTTT,CASSRGGDTDTQYF
TRBJ2-7,few,TRBV3-1,NA,TGTGCCAGCAGCCAAGAGGGCGGGCTCTCCTACGAGCAGTACTTC,CASSQEGGLSYEQYF
TRBJ2-5,few,TRBV19,NA,TGTGCCAGTAGTATTCGCGGGGAGCGGGAGACCCAGTACTTC,CASSIRGERETQYF
TRBJ1-1,NA,TRBV7-9,NA,TGTGCCAGCAGCCTAGAGAGGACAGCAGAAGCTTTCTTT,CASSLERTAEAFF
TRBJ2-7,many,TRBV28,TRBD2,TGTGCCAGCAGGACTAGCGGGGGGAGTGGGTACTACGAGCAGTACTTC,CASRTSGGSGYYEQYF
TRBJ2-2,many,TRBV20-1,NA,TGCAGTGCTGAGGGCCAAAGCGACTCCACCGGGGAGCTGTTTTTT,CSAEGQSDSTGELFF
TRBJ1-1,few,TRBV6-1,TRBD1,TGTGCCAGCAGTGAACGGGACAGGGAGGCTTTCTTT,CASSERDREAFF
TRBJ2-1,many,TRBV6-2/TRBV6-3,NA,TGTGCCAGCAGTTACCCTTTCAATGAGCAGTTCTTC,CASSYPFNEQFF
TRBJ1-3,NA,TRBV5-1,NA,TGCGCCAGCAGCTTGGGACCCCAGGGGCCTGGAAACACCATATATTTT,CASSLGPQGPGNTIYF
TRBJ1-4,NA,TRBV24-1,NA,TGTGCCACCAGTGAAGGGGGGACACGGGCAACTAATGAAAAACTGTTTTTT,CATSEGGTRATNEKLFF
TRBJ2-1,NA,TRBV4-1,NA,TGCGCCAGCAGCCAACCTTTTCTAGTTTATGAGCAGTTCTTC,CASSQPFLVYEQFF
TRBJ2-3,NA,TRBV6-1,TRBD2,TGTGCCAGCAGACTAAGCGGGAAGTACACAGATACGCAGTATTTT,CASRLSGKYTDTQYF
TRBJ1-2,once,TRBV29-1,TRBD1,TGCAGCATAATCAAGTTCCAGGGGGCTAACTATGGCTACACCTTC,CSIIKFQGANYGYTF
TRBJ2-5,many,TRBV27,TRBD2,TGTGCCAGCAGCCGGACTAGCGGGTACTTAGAGACCCAGTACTTC,CASSRTSGYLETQYF
TRBJ1-4,NA,TRBV28,NA,TGTGCCACGGCCAGGTTGAATGAAAAACTGTTTTTT,CATARLNEKLFF
TRBJ2-1,NA,TRBV12-3/TRBV12-4,TRBD2,TGTGCCAGCAGTCATAGCGGGAGTTATTACAATGAGCAGTTCTTC,CASSHSGSYYNEQFF
TRBJ1-1,few,TRBV20-1,NA,TGCAGTGCCGCAGGGTATACTGAAGCTTTCTTT,CSAAGYTEAFF
TRBJ2-7,many,TRBV15,TRBD1,TGTGCCACCAGCAGAGATGGGGGACAGAGATCCCACGAGCAGTACTTC,CATSRDGGQRSHEQYF
TRBJ1-1,many,TRBV28,NA,TGTGCCAGCAGTTTTACCACCGGGGACGAAGCTTTCTTT,CASSFTTGDEAFF
TRBJ2-1,NA,TRBV10-3,NA,TGTGCCATCAGTGAGAACGCGGGACTCCCGTCCTACAATGAGCAGTTCTTC,CAISENAGLPSYNEQFF
TRBJ1-5,many,TRBV28,NA,TGTGCCAGCAGTTCCCTAGGGACATACAGTCAGCCCCAGCATTTT,CASSSLGTYSQPQHF
TRBJ1-2,once,TRBV28,NA,TGTGCCAGCAGCACCCTGGTGGCTAATTTTAACTATGGCTACACCTTC,CASSTLVANFNYGYTF
TRBJ2-1,few,TRBV11-3,NA,TGTGCCAGCCGCCAGACGGGTTCCTACAATGAGCAGTTCTTC,CASRQTGSYNEQFF
TRBJ2-1,few,TRBV19,NA,TGTGCCAGTAGTAACCCTTTTAGACGCGAGGAGTTCTTC,CASSNPFRREEFF
TRBJ2-5,many,TRBV7-9,NA,TGTGCCAGCAGCCCCCGGACAGTCCCGGAGTACTTC,CASSPRTVPEYF
TRBJ2-3,few,TRBV11-2,TRBD2,TGTGCCAGCAGCATCAGCGGGGCTTCTTATACGCAGTATTTT,CASSISGASYTQYF
TRBJ2-3,NA,TRBV20-1,NA,TGCAGTGCCCAGTGGGGGTCGGAAGGCACAGATACGCAGTATTTT,CSAQWGSEGTDTQYF
TRBJ1-1,many,TRBV28,TRBD1,TGTGCCAGCAGGCCGGGACAGGTTGTAATGAACACTGAAGCTTTCTTT,CASRPGQVVMNTEAFF
TRBJ2-7,many,TRBV6-2/TRBV6-3,NA,TGTGCCAGCAGTTTGGGGGTATCCTTCTCCTACGAGCAGTACTTC,CASSLGVSFSYEQYF
TRBJ1-2,NA,TRBV20-1,NA,TGCAGTGCTATACGAGGCCTAGCTAACTATGGCTACACCTTC,CSAIRGLANYGYTF
TRBJ1-4,few,TRBV7-2,NA,TGTGCCAGCAGCTTTTACCAGGAAAAACTGTTTTTT,CASSFYQEKLFF
TRBJ2-5,NA,TRBV24-1,TRBD1,TGTGCCACCAGTGCTCAACAGGGGGCAGAGACCCAGTACTTC,CATSAQQGAETQYF
TRBJ2-7,few,TRBV27,TRBD1,TGTGCCAGCCGCCCTATGACAGGGGGTATGTACGAGCAGTACTTC,CASRPMTGGMYEQYF
TRBJ2-7,NA,TRBV3-1,NA,TGTGCCAGCAGCCAAGCCGGTCGCGGACACAGCTCCTACGAGCAGTACTTC,CASSQAGRGHSSYEQYF
TRBJ2-1,few,TRBV12-3/TRBV12-4,NA,TGTGCCAGCAGTCCGACTTCTGCGGATGAGCAGTTCTTC,CASSPTSADEQFF
TRBJ2-4,many,TRBV2,TRBD1,TGTGCCAGCAGTCAGACAGGGTCAAACATTCAGTACTTC,CASSQTGSNIQYF
TRBJ1-5,many,TRBV18,NA,TGTGCCAGCTCAGCAAGGGTTAGCAATCAGCCCCAGCATTTT,CASSARVSNQPQHF
TRBJ2-1,few,TRBV15,NA,TGTGCCACAACCAGGGTAGAGTACAATGAGCAGTTCTTC,CATTRVEYNEQFF